This is a list of T cell receptor beta chains from one sample in a study of T cell responses to AZD1222 COVID-19 vaccine. Only in-frame clones appear in the TCRdb table, and some are missing; sequencing was by immunoSEQ multiplex PCR. The sample contains about 140,000 clones, around 87% of which appear only once. The sample consisted of peripheral blood, taken on day 0 of AZD1222 vaccination. The receptors here all came from an adult in good health. The CDR3 runs from the conserved cysteine through the conserved F or W. The order of the fields is clone size, V gene, D gene, J gene, CDR3 protein, CDR3 DNA. D genes are given only for firm matches. Size tells how often a clone was seen (once, few, many) or the class of an expanded clone, and some rows leave it out.

NA,TRBV19,NA,TRBJ2-7,CASGTVPSSEQYF,TGTGCCAGCGGGACGGTGCCCTCCTCCGAGCAGTACTTC
NA,TRBV6-5,TRBD2,TRBJ2-7,CASRFSGSPSYEQYF,TGTGCCAGCAGATTTAGCGGGAGCCCCTCCTACGAGCAGTACTTC
NA,TRBV19,NA,TRBJ1-5,CASSIDLAEDQPQHF,TGTGCCAGTAGTATAGATCTGGCGGAAGATCAGCCCCAGCATTTT
NA,TRBV28,TRBD2,TRBJ2-7,CASRPYPGLAPYEQYF,TGTGCCAGCAGACCCTATCCGGGACTAGCCCCCTACGAGCAGTACTTC
once,TRBV5-5,NA,TRBJ1-4,CASSGRFTQTNEKLFF,TGTGCCAGCAGCGGACGGTTTACACAAACTAATGAAAAACTGTTTTTT
NA,TRBV13,NA,TRBJ2-7,CASSLDPEREQYF,TGTGCCAGCAGCTTAGATCCAGAACGCGAGCAGTACTTC
NA,TRBV3-1/TRBV3-2,TRBD1,TRBJ1-1,CASSQGVRGPEAFF,TGTGCCAGCAGCCAAGGGGTCAGGGGGCCTGAAGCTTTCTTT
NA,TRBV7-8,NA,TRBJ2-1,CASSETKTLGEQFF,TGTGCCAGCAGCGAAACTAAAACCCTCGGTGAGCAGTTCTTC
NA,TRBV28,NA,TRBJ1-5,CASSAGNQPQHF,TGTGCCAGCAGCGCAGGAAATCAGCCCCAGCATTTT
few,TRBV14,NA,TRBJ1-4,CASSQGAWGEKLFF,TGTGCCAGCAGCCAAGGAGCGTGGGGGGAAAAACTGTTTTTT
few,TRBV25-1,NA,TRBJ2-7,CASSKAGAPYEQYF,TGTGCCAGCAGTAAGGCAGGGGCTCCCTACGAGCAGTACTTC
NA,TRBV5-6,TRBD1,TRBJ1-2,CASSSMRSGGDGYTF,TGTGCCAGCAGCTCAATGCGGTCAGGGGGGGATGGCTACACCTTC
NA,TRBV19,TRBD1,TRBJ2-7,CASSSRRDRGSEQYF,TGTGCCAGTTCCTCACGCCGGGACAGGGGGAGCGAGCAGTACTTC
NA,TRBV28,NA,TRBJ2-3,CASSPGLYTDTQYF,TGTGCCAGCAGCCCGGGACTGTACACAGATACGCAGTATTTT
NA,TRBV27,NA,TRBJ1-3,CASMRGGVGNTIYF,TGTGCCAGCATGCGCGGGGGGGTCGGAAACACCATATATTTT
few,TRBV4-1,NA,TRBJ1-1,CASSPVLGPNTEAFF,TGCGCCAGCAGCCCCGTACTTGGGCCGAACACTGAAGCTTTCTTT
NA,TRBV5-1,NA,TRBJ1-1,CASSLNTGIEAFF,TGCGCCAGCAGCCTAAATACAGGGATTGAAGCTTTCTTT
NA,TRBV5-1,TRBD2,TRBJ2-1,CASREGLADNNEQFF,TGCGCCAGCAGGGAGGGACTAGCGGATAACAATGAGCAGTTCTTC
NA,TRBV9,NA,TRBJ2-7,CASSVRPNSQGYEQYF,TGTGCCAGCAGCGTAAGGCCCAACTCCCAGGGTTACGAGCAGTACTTC
NA,TRBV9,NA,TRBJ2-3,CASSPHGGESTDTQYF,TGTGCCAGCAGCCCCCACGGCGGGGAAAGCACAGATACGCAGTATTTT
NA,TRBV5-6,NA,TRBJ1-1,CASSPTWNTEAFF,TGTGCCAGCAGCCCGACCTGGAACACTGAAGCTTTCTTT
NA,TRBV18,NA,TRBJ1-5,CASSPGSWSQPQHF,TGTGCCAGCTCACCAGGGAGTTGGAGTCAGCCCCAGCATTTT
few,TRBV4-1,TRBD2,TRBJ2-7,CASSQVAGGPQYF,TGCGCCAGCAGCCAAGTGGCGGGAGGCCCCCAGTACTTC
NA,TRBV7-3,TRBD2,TRBJ2-1,CASSVGLAGAFTSNEQFF,TGTGCCAGCAGCGTGGGACTAGCGGGAGCCTTTACCAGCAATGAGCAGTTCTTC
NA,TRBV2,TRBD1,TRBJ1-1,CASSALTGPVPEAFF,TGTGCCAGCAGTGCCTTGACAGGGCCCGTGCCTGAAGCTTTCTTT
NA,TRBV7-9,NA,TRBJ1-2,CASSPTGDYGYTF,TGTGCCAGCAGCCCGACAGGAGACTATGGCTACACCTTC
once,TRBV11-3,NA,TRBJ2-3,CASSSYGRGGTDTQYF,TGTGCCAGCAGCTCGTACGGGCGGGGAGGCACAGATACGCAGTATTTT
NA,TRBV30,NA,TRBJ1-4,CAWSVGREKLFF,TGTGCCTGGAGTGTGGGGCGGGAAAAACTGTTTTTT
NA,TRBV7-2,NA,TRBJ1-1,CASSLGTANTEAFF,TGTGCCAGCAGCTTGGGGACGGCGAACACTGAAGCTTTCTTT
NA,TRBV3-1/TRBV3-2,TRBD2,TRBJ2-1,CASSLASGRNNEQFF,TGTGCCAGCAGCTTAGCTAGCGGCCGAAACAATGAGCAGTTCTTC
NA,TRBV2,TRBD1,TRBJ1-5,CASSADRAEQPQHF,TGTGCCAGCAGTGCGGACAGGGCGGAACAGCCCCAGCATTTT
NA,TRBV13,NA,TRBJ2-2,CASIRGGLENTGELFF,TGTGCCAGCATCCGTGGCGGCCTTGAGAACACCGGGGAGCTGTTTTTT
NA,TRBV20-1,NA,TRBJ1-2,CSASMWEGRNYGYTF,TGCAGTGCTAGTATGTGGGAGGGTCGGAACTATGGCTACACCTTC
NA,TRBV7-2,NA,TRBJ1-1,CASGMGNWAFF,TGTGCCAGCGGTATGGGTAATTGGGCTTTCTTT
once,TRBV19,NA,TRBJ1-5,CASSWDSNQPQHF,TGTGCCAGTAGTTGGGACAGCAATCAGCCCCAGCATTTT
NA,TRBV3-1/TRBV3-2,NA,TRBJ1-4,CASSHRGATNEKLFF,TGTGCCAGCAGCCACCGAGGCGCAACTAATGAAAAACTGTTTTTT
NA,TRBV2,TRBD1,TRBJ1-5,CASSDDPGQGFNQPQHF,TGTGCCAGCAGTGATGATCCGGGACAGGGTTTCAATCAGCCCCAGCATTTT
NA,TRBV4-1,NA,TRBJ1-5,CASSQDASSNQPQHF,TGCGCCAGCAGCCAAGATGCCAGCAGCAATCAGCCCCAGCATTTT
many,TRBV28,NA,TRBJ1-2,CASRLTTPPTLGYTF,TGTGCCAGCAGACTTACGACGCCACCCACCCTTGGCTACACCTTC
NA,TRBV19,TRBD1,TRBJ2-7,CATRYIHETGFYEQYF,TGTGCCACCCGATACATCCACGAGACAGGGTTCTACGAGCAGTACTTC
NA,TRBV4-1,TRBD2,TRBJ2-5,CASSQGELAGQETQYF,TGCGCCAGCAGCCAAGGTGAACTAGCGGGCCAAGAGACCCAGTACTTC
once,TRBV7-9,TRBD1,TRBJ1-1,CASSLVQGVNTEAFF,TGTGCCAGCAGCTTAGTACAGGGGGTGAACACTGAAGCTTTCTTT
few,TRBV19,NA,TRBJ1-5,CASSMNSFNQPQHF,TGTGCCAGTAGTATGAACAGCTTTAATCAGCCCCAGCATTTT
NA,TRBV2,NA,TRBJ1-2,CASSLQGSPGYTF,TGTGCCAGCAGTTTACAGGGCTCTCCTGGCTACACCTTC
NA,TRBV6-1,NA,TRBJ1-5,CASSEANGTPNQPQHF,TGTGCCAGCAGTGAAGCAAACGGGACCCCTAATCAGCCCCAGCATTTT
NA,TRBV27,NA,TRBJ2-7,CASSRLLDYEQYF,TGTGCCAGCAGTCGACTACTCGACTACGAGCAGTACTTC